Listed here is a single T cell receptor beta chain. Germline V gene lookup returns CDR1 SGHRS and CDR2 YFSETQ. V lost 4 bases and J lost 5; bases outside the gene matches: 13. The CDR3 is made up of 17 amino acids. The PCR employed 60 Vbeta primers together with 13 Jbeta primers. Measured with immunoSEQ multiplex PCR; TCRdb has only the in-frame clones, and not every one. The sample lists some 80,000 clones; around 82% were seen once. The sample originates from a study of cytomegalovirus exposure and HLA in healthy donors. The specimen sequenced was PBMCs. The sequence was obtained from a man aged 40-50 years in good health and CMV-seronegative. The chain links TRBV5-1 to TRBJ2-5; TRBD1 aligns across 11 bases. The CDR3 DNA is TGCGCCAGCAGCACCGGGACAGGGGGTACTTCGGCCGAGACCCAGTACTTC. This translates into CASSTGTGGTSAETQYF.